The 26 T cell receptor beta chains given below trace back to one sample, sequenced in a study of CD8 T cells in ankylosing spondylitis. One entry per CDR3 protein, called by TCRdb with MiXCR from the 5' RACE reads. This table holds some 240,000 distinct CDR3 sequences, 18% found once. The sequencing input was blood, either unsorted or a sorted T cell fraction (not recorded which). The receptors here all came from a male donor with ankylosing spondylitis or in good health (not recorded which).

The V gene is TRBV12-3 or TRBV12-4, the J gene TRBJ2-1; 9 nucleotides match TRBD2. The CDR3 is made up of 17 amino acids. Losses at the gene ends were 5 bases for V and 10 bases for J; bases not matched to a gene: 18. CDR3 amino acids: CASSKKPLGLADREQFF. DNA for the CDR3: TGTGCCAGCAGTAAAAAACCGTTGGGACTAGCTGATCGCGAGCAGTTCTTC.

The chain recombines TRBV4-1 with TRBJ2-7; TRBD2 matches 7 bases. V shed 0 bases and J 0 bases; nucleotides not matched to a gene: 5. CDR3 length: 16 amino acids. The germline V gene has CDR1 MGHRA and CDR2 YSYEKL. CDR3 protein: CASSQDALAASYEQYF. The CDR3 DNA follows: TGCGCCAGCAGCCAAGATGCCCTAGCGGCCTCCTACGAGCAGTACTTC.

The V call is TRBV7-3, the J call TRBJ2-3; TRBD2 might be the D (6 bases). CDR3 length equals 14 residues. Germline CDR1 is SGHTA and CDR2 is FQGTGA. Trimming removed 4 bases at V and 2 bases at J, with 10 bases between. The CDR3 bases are TGTGCCAGCAGCTCCGGAGGGTACACAGATACGCAGTATTTT. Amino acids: CASSSGGYTDTQYF.

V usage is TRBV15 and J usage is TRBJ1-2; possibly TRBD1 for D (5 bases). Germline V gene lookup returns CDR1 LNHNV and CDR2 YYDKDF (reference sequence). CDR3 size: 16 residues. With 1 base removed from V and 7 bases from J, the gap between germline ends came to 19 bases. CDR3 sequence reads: CATSRVGGPEGSGYTF. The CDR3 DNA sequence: TGTGCCACCAGCAGAGTAGGAGGGCCGGAGGGGTCTGGCTACACCTTC. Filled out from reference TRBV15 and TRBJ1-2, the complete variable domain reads DAMVIQNPRYQVTQFGKPVTLSCSQTLNHNVMYWYQQKSSQAPKLLFHYYDKDFNNEADTPDNFQSRRPNTSFCFLDIRSPGLGDTAMYLCATSRVGGPEGSGYTFGSGTRLTVV.

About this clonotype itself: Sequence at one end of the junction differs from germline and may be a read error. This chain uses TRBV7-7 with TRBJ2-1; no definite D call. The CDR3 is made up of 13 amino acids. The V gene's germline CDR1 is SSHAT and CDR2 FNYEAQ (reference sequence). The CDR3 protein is CASSPTDLNEQFF. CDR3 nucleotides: TGTGCTAGCAGCCCGACGGACCTCAATGAGCAGTTCTTC.

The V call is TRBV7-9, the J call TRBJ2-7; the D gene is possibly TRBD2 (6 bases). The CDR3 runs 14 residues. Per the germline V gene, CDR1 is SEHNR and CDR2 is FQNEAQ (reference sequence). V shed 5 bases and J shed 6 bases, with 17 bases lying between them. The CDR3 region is CASSRTGDLGEQYF. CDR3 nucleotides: TGTGCCAGCAGCCGAACTGGGGACTTGGGCGAGCAGTACTTC. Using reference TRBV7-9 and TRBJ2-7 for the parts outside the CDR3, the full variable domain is DTGVSQNPRHKITKRGQNVTFRCDPISEHNRLYWYRQTLGQGPEFLTYFQNEAQLEKSRLLSDRFSAERPKGSFSTLEIQRTEQGDSAMYLCASSRTGDLGEQYFGPGTRLTVT.

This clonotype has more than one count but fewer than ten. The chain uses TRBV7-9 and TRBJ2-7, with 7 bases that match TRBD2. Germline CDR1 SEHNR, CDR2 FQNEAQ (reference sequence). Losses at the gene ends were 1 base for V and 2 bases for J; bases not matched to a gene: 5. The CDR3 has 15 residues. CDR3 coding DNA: TGTGCCAGCAGCTTAGGCCTAGCGGAGACCTACGAGCAGTACTTC. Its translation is CASSLGLAETYEQYF.

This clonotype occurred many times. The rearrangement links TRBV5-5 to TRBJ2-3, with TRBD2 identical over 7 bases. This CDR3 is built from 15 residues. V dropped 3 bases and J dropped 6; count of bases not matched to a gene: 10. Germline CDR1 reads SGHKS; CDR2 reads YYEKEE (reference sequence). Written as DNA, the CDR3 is TGTGCCAGCAGCTCATGGGGCGGGAGCCGGGATACGCAGTATTTT. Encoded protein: CASSSWGGSRDTQYF. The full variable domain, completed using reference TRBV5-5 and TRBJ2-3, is DAGVTQSPTHLIKTRGQQVTLRCSPISGHKSVSWYQQVLGQGPQFIFQYYEKEERGRGNFPDRFSARQFPNYSSELNVNALLLGDSALYLCASSSWGGSRDTQYFGPGTRLTVL.

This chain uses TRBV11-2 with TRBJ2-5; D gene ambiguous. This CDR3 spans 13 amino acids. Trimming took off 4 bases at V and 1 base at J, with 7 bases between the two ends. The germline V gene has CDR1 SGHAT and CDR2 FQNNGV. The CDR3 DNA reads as TGTGCCAGCAGCTCGACGGTCCAAGAGACCCAGTACTTC. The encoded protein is CASSSTVQETQYF.

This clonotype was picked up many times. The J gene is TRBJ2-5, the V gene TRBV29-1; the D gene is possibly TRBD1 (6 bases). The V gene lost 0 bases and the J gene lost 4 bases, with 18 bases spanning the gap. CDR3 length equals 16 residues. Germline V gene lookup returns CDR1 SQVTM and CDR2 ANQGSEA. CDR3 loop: CSVEDLDAGALETQYF. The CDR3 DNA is TGCAGCGTTGAAGATCTTGATGCAGGGGCTCTAGAGACCCAGTACTTC.

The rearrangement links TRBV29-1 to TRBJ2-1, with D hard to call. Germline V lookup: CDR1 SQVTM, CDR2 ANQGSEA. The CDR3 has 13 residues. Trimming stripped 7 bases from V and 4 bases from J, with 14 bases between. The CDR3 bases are TGCAGCGGTTTTAGGAGAACTTACAATGAGCAGTTCTTC. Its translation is CSGFRRTYNEQFF.

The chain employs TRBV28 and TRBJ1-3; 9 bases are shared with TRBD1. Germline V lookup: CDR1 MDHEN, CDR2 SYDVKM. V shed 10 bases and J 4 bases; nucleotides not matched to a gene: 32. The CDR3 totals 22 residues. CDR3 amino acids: CATSRDGRFSLQGAVGGNTIYF. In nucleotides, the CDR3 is TGTGCCACCAGCAGAGATGGCCGATTCTCGCTACAGGGGGCCGTAGGAGGAAACACCATATATTTT.

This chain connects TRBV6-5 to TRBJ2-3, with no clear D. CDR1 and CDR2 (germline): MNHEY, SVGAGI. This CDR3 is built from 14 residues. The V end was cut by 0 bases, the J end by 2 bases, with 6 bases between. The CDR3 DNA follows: TGTGCCAGCAGTTACTCGGCGGACACAGATACGCAGTATTTT. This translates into CASSYSADTDTQYF.

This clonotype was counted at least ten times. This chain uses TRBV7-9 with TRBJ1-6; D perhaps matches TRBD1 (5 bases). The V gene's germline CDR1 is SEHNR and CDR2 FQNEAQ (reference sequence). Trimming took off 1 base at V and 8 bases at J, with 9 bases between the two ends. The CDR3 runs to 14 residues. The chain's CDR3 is CASSLDGADSPLHF. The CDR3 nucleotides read TGTGCCAGCAGCTTAGACGGGGCTGATTCACCCCTCCACTTT.

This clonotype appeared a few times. CDR3 protein: CASSLEATMNYGYTF. The CDR3 coding sequence is TGTGCCAGCAGTTTGGAGGCAACAATGAACTATGGCTACACCTTC. This chain connects TRBV27 to TRBJ1-2, with D hard to call. Per germline, CDR1 MNHEY and CDR2 SMNVEV (reference sequence). This CDR3 has 15 residues. Trimming shortened V by 3 bases and J by 2 bases, and 13 bases separated the two germline ends.

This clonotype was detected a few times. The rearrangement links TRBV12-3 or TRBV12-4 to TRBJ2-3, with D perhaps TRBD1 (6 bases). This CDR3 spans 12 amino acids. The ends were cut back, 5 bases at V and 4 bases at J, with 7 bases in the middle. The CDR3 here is CASSRGSDTQYF. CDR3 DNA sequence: TGTGCCAGCAGTAGGGGGTCAGATACGCAGTATTTT.

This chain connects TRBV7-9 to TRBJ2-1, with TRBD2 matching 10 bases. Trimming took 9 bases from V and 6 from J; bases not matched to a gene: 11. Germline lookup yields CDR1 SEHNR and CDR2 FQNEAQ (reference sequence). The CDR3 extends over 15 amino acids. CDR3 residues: CASNPLAGIANEQFF. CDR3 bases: TGTGCCAGTAACCCACTAGCGGGGATAGCCAATGAGCAGTTCTTC.

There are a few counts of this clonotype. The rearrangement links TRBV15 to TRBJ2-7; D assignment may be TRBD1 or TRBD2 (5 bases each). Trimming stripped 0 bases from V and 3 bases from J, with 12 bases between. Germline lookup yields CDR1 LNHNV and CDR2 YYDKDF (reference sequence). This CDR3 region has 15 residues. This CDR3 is CATSRDIGTGYEQYF. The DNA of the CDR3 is TGTGCCACCAGCAGAGATATAGGGACCGGCTACGAGCAGTACTTC.

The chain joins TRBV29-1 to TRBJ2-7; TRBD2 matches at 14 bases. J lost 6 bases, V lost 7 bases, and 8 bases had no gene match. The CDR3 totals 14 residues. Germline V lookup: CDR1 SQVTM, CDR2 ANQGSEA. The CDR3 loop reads CSATGLAGVAEQYF. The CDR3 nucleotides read TGCAGCGCAACGGGACTAGCGGGAGTGGCCGAGCAGTACTTC.

The CDR3 DNA sequence: TGCAGCGTTGAAGTAGCGGGGGCCCCCGCAGATACGCAGTATTTT. This gives the protein CSVEVAGAPADTQYF. The rearrangement uses TRBV29-1 and TRBJ2-3, with 9 bases aligning to TRBD2. The CDR3 runs to 15 residues. Germline V gene data show CDR1 as SQVTM and CDR2 as ANQGSEA. With V trimmed by 1 base and J by 4 bases, 6 bases remained unmatched.

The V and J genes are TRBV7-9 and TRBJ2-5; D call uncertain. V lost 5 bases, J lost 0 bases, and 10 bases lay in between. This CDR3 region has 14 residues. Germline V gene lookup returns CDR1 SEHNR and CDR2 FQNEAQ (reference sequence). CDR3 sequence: CASSNSGNQETQYF. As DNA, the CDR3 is TGTGCCAGCAGCAATTCCGGAAACCAAGAGACCCAGTACTTC.

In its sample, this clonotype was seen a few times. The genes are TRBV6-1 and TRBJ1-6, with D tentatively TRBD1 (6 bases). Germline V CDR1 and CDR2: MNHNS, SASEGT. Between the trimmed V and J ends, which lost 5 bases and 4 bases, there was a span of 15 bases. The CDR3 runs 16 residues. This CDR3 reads CASSLERDIYNSPLHF. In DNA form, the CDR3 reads TGTGCCAGCAGTCTAGAGAGGGACATTTATAATTCACCCCTCCACTTT.

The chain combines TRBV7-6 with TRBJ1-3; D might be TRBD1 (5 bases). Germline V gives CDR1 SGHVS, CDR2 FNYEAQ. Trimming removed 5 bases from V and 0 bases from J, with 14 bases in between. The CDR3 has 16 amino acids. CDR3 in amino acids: CASSDRMGGSGNTIYF. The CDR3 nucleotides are TGTGCCAGCAGCGACCGCATGGGGGGCTCTGGAAACACCATATATTTT.

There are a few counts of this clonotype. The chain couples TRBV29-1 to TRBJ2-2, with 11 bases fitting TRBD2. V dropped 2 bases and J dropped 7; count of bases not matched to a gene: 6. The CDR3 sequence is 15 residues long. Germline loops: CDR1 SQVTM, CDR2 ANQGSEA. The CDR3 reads CSVELAGGQDGELFF. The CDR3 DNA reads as TGCAGCGTTGAATTAGCGGGAGGGCAGGACGGGGAGCTGTTTTTT.

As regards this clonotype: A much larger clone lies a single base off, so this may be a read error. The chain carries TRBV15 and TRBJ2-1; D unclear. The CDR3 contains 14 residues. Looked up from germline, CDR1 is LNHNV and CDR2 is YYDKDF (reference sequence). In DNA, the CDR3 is TGTGCCACCAGCAGAGACATCTCCTACAATAAGCAGTTCTTC. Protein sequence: CATSRDISYNKQFF. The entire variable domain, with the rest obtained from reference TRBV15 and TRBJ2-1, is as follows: DAMVIQNPRYQVTQFGKPVTLSCSQTLNHNVMYWYQQKSSQAPKLLFHYYDKDFNNEADTPDNFQSRRPNTSFCFLDIRSPGLGDTAMYLCATSRDISYNKQFFGPGTRLTVL.

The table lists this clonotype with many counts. The CDR3 sequence: CASSKTGTGGYEQYF. CDR3 coding DNA: TGTGCCAGCAGCAAAACCGGGACAGGGGGCTACGAGCAGTACTTC. The gene calls are TRBV9 and TRBJ2-7, with 11 bases aligning to TRBD1. The CDR3 length is 15 residues. Losses at the gene ends were 4 bases for V and 3 bases for J; bases not matched to a gene: 6. Germline lookup yields CDR1 SGDLS and CDR2 YYNGEE.